This T cell receptor (beta chain) appears in the sequencing data of a study of yellow fever vaccine responses in identical twins. The study's findings and limits: Reports say the vaccine T cell response in twins looked partly convergent and partly personalized.

TCRdb called the RT-PCR reads again in MiXCR, with one record for every CDR3 protein. The table records roughly 36,000 distinct CDR3 sequences, 45% to 65% of them present only once. As concerns this clonotype: Its specificity is not known.

The CDR3 contains 17 residues. Deletions cut 0 bases from V and 1 base from J, with 15 bases between. From germline, CDR1 is MNHEY and CDR2 SVGEGT. Specimen: T cells from blood (PBMCs), unsorted or a sorted subset (not recorded which), collected before or after yellow fever vaccination (not recorded which). This rearrangement joins TRBV6-2 or TRBV6-3 to TRBJ1-1; D unresolved. The origin of this receptor is a woman aged 18 to 35 who received the yellow fever vaccine. Written as DNA, the CDR3 is TGTGCCAGCAGTTACTCCCCCCATTTACCTCCGAACACTGAAGCTTTCTTT. It translates to CASSYSPHLPPNTEAFF.